This passage covers 2 T cell receptor beta chains from one sample sequenced in a study of T cells after yellow fever vaccination. Each CDR3 protein gets one entry after TCRdb re-called the 5' RACE reads with MiXCR. The sample carries hundreds of thousands of distinct CDR3 sequences, 15% to 20% recorded once. This sample comprised PBMCs, obtained 15 days after the yellow fever booster vaccination. These TCRs come from a man aged 25 to 45 who received the YFV17D yellow fever vaccine.

This clonotype was picked up a small number of times. The J gene is TRBJ2-7, the V gene TRBV12-3 or TRBV12-4; D unclear. Trimming cost V 2 bases and J 4 bases, with 15 bases left between them. The CDR3 is 15 residues long. In DNA, the CDR3 is TGTGCCAGCAGTTTATCCAACCCCTCGTGGTACGAGCAGTACTTC. Its protein product is CASSLSNPSWYEQYF.

In its sample, this clonotype was seen a few times. The chain has TRBV20-1 and TRBJ2-3, with D perhaps TRBD2 (6 bases). The ends were cut back, 3 bases at V and 5 bases at J, with 12 bases in the middle. This CDR3 spans 13 amino acids. Germline CDR1 is DFQATT and CDR2 is SNEGSKA (reference sequence). The CDR3 DNA reads TGCAGTGCTAGTTCTCTAGCGATAGATACGCAGTATTTT. This codes for CSASSLAIDTQYF.